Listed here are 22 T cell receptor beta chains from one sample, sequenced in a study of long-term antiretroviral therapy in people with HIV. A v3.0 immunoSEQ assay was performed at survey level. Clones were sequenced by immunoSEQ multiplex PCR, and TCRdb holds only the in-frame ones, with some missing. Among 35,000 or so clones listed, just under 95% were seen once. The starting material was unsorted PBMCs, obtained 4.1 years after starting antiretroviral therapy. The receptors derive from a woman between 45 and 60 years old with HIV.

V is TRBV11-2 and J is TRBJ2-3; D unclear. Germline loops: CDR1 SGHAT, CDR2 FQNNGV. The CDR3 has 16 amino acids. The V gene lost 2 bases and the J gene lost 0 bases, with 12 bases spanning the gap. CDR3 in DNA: TGTGCCAGCAGCTTATGGGGTCGATCTAGCACAGATACGCAGTATTTT. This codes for CASSLWGRSSTDTQYF.

This CDR3 is CASSHPGQGNYGYTF. CDR3 sequence (DNA): TGTGCCAGCAGTCACCCGGGACAGGGGAACTATGGCTACACCTTC. The chain carries TRBV6-5 and TRBJ1-2; 10 nucleotides align to TRBD1. CDR3 size: 15 residues. CDR1 and CDR2 from the germline V gene are MNHEY and SVGAGI. V shed 5 bases and J 2 bases; nucleotides not matched to a gene: 5.

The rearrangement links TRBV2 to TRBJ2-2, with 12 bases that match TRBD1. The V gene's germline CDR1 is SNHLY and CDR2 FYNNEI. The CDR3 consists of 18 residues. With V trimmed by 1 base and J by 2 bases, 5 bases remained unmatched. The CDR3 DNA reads TGTGCCAGCAGTGAAGAGGGACAGGGGGCTTTAAACACCGGGGAGCTGTTTTTT. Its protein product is CASSEEGQGALNTGELFF.

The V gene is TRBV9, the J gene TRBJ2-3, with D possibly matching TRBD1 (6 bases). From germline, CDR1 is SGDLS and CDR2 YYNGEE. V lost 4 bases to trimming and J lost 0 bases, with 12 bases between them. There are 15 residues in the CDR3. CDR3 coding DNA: TGTGCCAGCAGCTTTCGACAGGCCAGCACAGATACGCAGTATTTT. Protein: CASSFRQASTDTQYF.

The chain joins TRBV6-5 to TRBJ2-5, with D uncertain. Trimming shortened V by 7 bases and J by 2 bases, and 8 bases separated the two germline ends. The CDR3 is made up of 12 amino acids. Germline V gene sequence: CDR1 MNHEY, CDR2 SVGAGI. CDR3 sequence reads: CASISQQETQYF. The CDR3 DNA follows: TGTGCCAGCATCTCGCAACAAGAGACCCAGTACTTC.

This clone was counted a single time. CDR3 nucleotide sequence: TGCGCCAGCAGCTTGGAAAAGGGGCTCACTGAAGCTTTCTTT. Protein product: CASSLEKGLTEAFF. V usage is TRBV5-1 and J usage is TRBJ1-1, with D maybe TRBD1 (5 bases). Trimming took 0 bases from V and 4 from J, leaving 10 bases between them. Germline CDR1 is SGHRS and CDR2 is YFSETQ. The CDR3 has 14 amino acids.

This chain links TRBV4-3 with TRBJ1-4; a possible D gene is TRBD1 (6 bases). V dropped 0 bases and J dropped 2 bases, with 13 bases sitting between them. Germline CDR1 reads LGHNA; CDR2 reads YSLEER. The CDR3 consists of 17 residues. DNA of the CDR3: TGCGCCAGCAGCCAAGATACGGGGGGCGGGACTAATGAAAAACTGTTTTTT. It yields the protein CASSQDTGGGTNEKLFF.

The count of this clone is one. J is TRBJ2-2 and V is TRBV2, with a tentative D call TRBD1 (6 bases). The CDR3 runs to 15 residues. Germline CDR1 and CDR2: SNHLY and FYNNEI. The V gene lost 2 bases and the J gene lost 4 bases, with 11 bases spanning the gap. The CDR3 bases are TGTGCCAGCAGTGAATTGAGGGGGACCACCGGGGAGCTGTTTTTT. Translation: CASSELRGTTGELFF.

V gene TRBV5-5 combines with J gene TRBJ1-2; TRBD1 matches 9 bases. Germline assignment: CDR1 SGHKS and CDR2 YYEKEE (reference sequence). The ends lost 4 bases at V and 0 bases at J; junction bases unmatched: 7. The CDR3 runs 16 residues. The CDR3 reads CASSPGQGSANYGYTF. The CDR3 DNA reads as TGTGCCAGCAGCCCGGGACAGGGATCAGCTAACTATGGCTACACCTTC.

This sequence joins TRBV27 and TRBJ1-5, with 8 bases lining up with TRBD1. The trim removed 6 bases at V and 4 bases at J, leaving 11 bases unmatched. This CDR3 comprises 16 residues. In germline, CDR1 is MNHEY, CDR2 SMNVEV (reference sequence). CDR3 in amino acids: CASRGTGTGRNQPQHF. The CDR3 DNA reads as TGTGCCAGCAGAGGGACGGGGACAGGTCGAAATCAGCCCCAGCATTTT.

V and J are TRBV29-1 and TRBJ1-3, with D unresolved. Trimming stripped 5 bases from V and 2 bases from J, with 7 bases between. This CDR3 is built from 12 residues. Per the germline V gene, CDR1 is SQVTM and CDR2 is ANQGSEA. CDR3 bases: TGCAGCGTTTTGGCTCCTGGAAACACCATATATTTT. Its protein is CSVLAPGNTIYF.

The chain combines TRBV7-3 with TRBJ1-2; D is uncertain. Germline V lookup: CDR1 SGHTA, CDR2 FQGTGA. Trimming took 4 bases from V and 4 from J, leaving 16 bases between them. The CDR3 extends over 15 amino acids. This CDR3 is CASSSSSLGSYGYTF. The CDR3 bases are TGTGCCAGCAGCTCATCATCCCTGGGTTCCTATGGCTACACCTTC.

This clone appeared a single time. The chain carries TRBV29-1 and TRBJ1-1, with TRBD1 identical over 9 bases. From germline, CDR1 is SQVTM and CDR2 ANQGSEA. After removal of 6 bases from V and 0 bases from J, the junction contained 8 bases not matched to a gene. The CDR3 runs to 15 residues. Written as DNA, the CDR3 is TGCAGCGTCAAACAGGGGGCAGCAATGAACACTGAAGCTTTCTTT. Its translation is CSVKQGAAMNTEAFF.

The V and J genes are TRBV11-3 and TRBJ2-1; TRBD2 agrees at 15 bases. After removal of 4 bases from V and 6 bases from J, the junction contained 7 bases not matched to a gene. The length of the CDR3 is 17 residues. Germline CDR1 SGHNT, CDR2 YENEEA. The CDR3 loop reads CASSSRTSGGASNEQFF. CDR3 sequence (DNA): TGTGCCAGCAGCTCCAGGACTAGCGGGGGGGCGAGCAATGAGCAGTTCTTC.

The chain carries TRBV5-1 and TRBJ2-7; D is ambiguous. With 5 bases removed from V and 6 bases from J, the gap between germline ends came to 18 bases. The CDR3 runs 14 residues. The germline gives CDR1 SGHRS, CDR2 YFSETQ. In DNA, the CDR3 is TGCGCCAGCAGAATCGGGCCGACGGCGCGCGAGCAGTACTTC. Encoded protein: CASRIGPTAREQYF.

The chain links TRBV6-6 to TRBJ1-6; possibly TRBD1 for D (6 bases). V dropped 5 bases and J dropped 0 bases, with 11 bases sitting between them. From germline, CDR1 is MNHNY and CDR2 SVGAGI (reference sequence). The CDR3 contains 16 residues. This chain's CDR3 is CASSGQTGSYNSPLHF. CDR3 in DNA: TGTGCCAGCAGTGGACAGACAGGCTCCTATAATTCACCCCTCCACTTT.

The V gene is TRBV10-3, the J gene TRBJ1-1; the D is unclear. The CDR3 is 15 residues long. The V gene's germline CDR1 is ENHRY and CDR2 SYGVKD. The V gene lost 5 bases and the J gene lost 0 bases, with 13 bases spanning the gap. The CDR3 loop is CAISREGTVNTEAFF. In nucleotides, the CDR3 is TGTGCCATCAGTCGGGAGGGAACAGTGAACACTGAAGCTTTCTTT.

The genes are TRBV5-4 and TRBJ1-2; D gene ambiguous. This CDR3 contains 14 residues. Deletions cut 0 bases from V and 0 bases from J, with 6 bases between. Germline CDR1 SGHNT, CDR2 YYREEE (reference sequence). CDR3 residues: CASSLAGTNYGYTF. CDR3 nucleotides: TGTGCCAGCAGCTTGGCAGGCACTAACTATGGCTACACCTTC. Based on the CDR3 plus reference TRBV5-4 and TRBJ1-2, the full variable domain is ETGVTQSPTHLIKTRGQQVTLRCSSQSGHNTVSWYQQALGQGPQFIFQYYREEENGRGNFPPRFSGLQFPNYSSELNVNALELDDSALYLCASSLAGTNYGYTFGSGTRLTVV.

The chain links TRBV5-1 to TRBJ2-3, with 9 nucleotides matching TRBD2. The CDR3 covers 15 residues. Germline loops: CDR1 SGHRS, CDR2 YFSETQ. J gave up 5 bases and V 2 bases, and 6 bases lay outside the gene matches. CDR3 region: CASSFAGGPRDTQYF. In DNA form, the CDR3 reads TGCGCCAGCAGCTTTGCGGGGGGGCCTCGAGATACGCAGTATTTT.

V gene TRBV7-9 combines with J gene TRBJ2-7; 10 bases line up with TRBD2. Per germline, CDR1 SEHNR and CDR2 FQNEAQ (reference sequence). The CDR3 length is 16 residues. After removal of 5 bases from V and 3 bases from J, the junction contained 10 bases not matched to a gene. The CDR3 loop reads CASSPPIAGGRYEQYF. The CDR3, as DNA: TGTGCCAGCAGCCCCCCGATAGCGGGGGGCCGCTACGAGCAGTACTTC.

The CDR3 spells CASSSPDQGETQYF. In nucleotides, the CDR3 is TGCGCCAGCAGCTCACCGGACCAGGGGGAGACCCAGTACTTC. V gene TRBV5-1 combines with J gene TRBJ2-5, with D tentatively TRBD1 (6 bases). Germline V lookup: CDR1 SGHRS, CDR2 YFSETQ. The CDR3 contains 14 residues. V lost 3 bases and J 5 bases, leaving 14 bases between the germline ends.

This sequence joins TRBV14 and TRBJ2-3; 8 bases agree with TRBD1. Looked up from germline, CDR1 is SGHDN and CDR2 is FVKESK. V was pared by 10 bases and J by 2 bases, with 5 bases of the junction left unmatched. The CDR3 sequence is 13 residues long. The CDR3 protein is CATSDRVTDTQYF. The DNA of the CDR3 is TGTGCCACCTCGGACAGGGTCACAGATACGCAGTATTTT.